The clone carrying this T cell receptor (beta chain) was counted between two and nine times. The antigen remains unidentified. This specimen belongs to a study of cytomegalovirus exposure and HLA in healthy donors. 13 Jbeta primers and 60 Vbeta primers were used for the PCR. TCRdb's copy holds only in-frame clones and misses some; the assay was immunoSEQ multiplex PCR. The sample records about 150,000 clones, about 85% being singletons. Findings of the study overall: In vitro experiments confirmed that a few CMV-associated chains were specific for CMV antigens. A reported reduction in N-insertions relative to the roughly 710-donor mean was seen in an Asian-associated ancestry cluster in a later analysis.

The J segment lost 4 bases and the V segment lost 4 bases, leaving 6 bases of the junction unmatched. Germline V CDR1 and CDR2: MDHEN, SYDVKM. There are 15 residues in the CDR3. Sequencing was performed on PBMCs. The origin of this receptor is a man under 40 in good health and CMV-seropositive. The V gene is TRBV28, the J gene TRBJ2-7, with 11 bases aligning to TRBD1. Here the CDR3 reads CASSSPGTGGYEQYF. The CDR3 DNA reads as TGTGCCAGCAGTTCCCCCGGGACAGGGGGGTACGAGCAGTACTTC.